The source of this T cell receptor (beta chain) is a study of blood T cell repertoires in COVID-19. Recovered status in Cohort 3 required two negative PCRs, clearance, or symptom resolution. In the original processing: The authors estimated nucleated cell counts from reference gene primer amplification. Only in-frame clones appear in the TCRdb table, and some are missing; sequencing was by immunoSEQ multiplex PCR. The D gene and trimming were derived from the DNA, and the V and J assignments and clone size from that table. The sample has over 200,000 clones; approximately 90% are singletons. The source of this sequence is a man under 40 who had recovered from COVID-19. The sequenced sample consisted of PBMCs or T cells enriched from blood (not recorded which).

The chain's CDR3 is CASSQGGGDYGYTF. The DNA of the CDR3 is TGCGCCAGCAGCCAAGGGGGGGGTGACTATGGCTACACCTTC. The V and J genes are TRBV4-1 and TRBJ1-2; D possibly corresponds to TRBD1 (5 bases). Trimming pared 1 base from V and 3 bases from J, leaving 9 bases between. The CDR3 contains 14 residues. Per the germline V gene, CDR1 is MGHRA and CDR2 is YSYEKL.